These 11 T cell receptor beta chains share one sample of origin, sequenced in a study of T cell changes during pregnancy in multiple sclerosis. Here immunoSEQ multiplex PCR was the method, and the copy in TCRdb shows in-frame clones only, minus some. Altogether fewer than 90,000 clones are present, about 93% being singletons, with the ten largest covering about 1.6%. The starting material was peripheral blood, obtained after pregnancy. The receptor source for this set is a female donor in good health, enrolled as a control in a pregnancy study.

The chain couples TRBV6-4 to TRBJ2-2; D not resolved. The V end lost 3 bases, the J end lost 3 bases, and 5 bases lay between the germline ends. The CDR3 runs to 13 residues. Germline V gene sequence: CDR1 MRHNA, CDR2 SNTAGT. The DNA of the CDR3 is TGTGCCAGCAGTGAAAGCGACACCGGGGAGCTGTTTTTT. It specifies CASSESDTGELFF.

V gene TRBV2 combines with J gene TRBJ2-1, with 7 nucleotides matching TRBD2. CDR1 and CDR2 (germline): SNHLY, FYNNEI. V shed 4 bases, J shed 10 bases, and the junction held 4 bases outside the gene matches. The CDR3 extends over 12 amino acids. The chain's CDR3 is CASSASGLEQFF. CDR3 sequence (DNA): TGTGCCAGCAGTGCTAGCGGCTTGGAGCAGTTCTTC.

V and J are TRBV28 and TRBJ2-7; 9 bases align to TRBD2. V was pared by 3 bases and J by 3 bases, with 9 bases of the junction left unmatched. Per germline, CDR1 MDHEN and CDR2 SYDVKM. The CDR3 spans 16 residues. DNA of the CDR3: TGTGCCAGCAGTTTCCCTAGACTAGCGGAGAGCTACGAGCAGTACTTC. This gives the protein CASSFPRLAESYEQYF. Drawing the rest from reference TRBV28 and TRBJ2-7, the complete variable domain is DVKVTQSSRYLVKRTGEKVFLECVQDMDHENMFWYRQDPGLGLRLIYFSYDVKMKEKGDIPEGYSVSREKKERFSLILESASTNQTSMYLCASSFPRLAESYEQYFGPGTRLTVT.

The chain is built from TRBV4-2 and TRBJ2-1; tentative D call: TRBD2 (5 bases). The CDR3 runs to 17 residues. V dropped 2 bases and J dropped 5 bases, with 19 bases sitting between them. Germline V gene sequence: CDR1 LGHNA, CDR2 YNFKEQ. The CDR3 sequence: CASSQISVGDTNNEQFF. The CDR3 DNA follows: TGTGCCAGCAGCCAAATATCGGTCGGGGATACTAACAATGAGCAGTTCTTC.

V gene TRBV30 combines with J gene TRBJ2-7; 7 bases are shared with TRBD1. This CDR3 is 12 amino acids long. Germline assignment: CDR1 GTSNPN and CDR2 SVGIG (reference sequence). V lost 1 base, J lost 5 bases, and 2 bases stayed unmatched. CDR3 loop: CAWSAGQDEQYF. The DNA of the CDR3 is TGTGCCTGGAGTGCCGGACAGGACGAGCAGTACTTC.

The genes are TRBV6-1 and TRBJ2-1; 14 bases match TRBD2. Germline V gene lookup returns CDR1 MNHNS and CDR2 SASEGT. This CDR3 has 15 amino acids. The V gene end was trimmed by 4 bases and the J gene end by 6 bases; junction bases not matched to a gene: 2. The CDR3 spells CASSVGTSGSNEQFF. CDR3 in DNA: TGTGCCAGCAGTGTAGGGACTAGCGGGAGCAATGAGCAGTTCTTC.

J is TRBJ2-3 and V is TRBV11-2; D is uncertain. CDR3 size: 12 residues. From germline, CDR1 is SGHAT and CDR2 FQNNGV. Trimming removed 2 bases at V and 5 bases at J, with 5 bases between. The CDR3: CASSLLRDTQYF. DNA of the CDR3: TGTGCCAGCAGCTTACTGCGAGATACGCAGTATTTT.

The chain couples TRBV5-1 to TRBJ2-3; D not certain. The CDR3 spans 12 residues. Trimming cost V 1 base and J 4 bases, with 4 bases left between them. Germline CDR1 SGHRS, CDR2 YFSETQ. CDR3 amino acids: CASSLFADTQYF. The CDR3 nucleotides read TGCGCCAGCAGCTTGTTCGCAGATACGCAGTATTTT.

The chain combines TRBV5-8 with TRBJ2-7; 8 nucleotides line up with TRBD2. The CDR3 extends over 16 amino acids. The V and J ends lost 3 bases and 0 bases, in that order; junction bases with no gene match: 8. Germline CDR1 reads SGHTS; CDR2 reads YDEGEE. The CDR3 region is CASSSYPTSASYEQYF. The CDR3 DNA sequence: TGTGCCAGCAGCTCCTACCCGACTAGCGCCTCCTACGAGCAGTACTTC.

The CDR3 region has the DNA TGTGCCAGCAGTTACTCACAGGGGGCGAACTATGGCTACACCTTC. Encoded protein: CASSYSQGANYGYTF. The chain is built from TRBV6-5 and TRBJ1-2; 9 bases align to TRBD1. Germline-derived CDR1 and CDR2 are MNHEY and SVGAGI. Losses at the gene ends were 0 bases for V and 2 bases for J; bases not matched to a gene: 1. CDR3 length: 15 residues.

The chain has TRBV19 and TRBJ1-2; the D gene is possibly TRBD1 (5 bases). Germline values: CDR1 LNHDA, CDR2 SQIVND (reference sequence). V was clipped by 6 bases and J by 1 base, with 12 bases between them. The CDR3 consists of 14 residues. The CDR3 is CASSPSGNNYGYTF. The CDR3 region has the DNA TGTGCCAGTAGCCCCTCAGGGAATAACTATGGCTACACCTTC.